One and the same sample provided the 20 T cell receptor beta chains below, sequenced in a study of a mutant IDH1 vaccine in newly diagnosed glioma (dated by TCRdb to 2020 to 2023). This sample's time point label indicates: week 23, last vaccination. Each vaccine dose was 300 ug of a 20-mer mutant IDH1 peptide in Montanide, given subcutaneously with topical imiquimod. These receptors' antigens are unknown. The library was made by the immunoSEQ multiplex PCR assay. TCRdb stores this immuneACCESS table with in-frame sequences only. Part of the clones is absent; in the studies checked, under half of the shortfall reflects unresolved V genes, and no reason is known for the rest. The sample has roughly 45,000 clones on record, 70% to 85% of them singletons. The top ten constitute 2.4% of the sample. Sequences were derived from PBMCs, sampled from a glioma patient whose treatment included an IDH1 peptide vaccine. Every receptor here comes from a woman in her late teens or twenties with glioma. Some clones in this sample may be carry-over from other donors' samples.

This chain links TRBV5-1 with TRBJ2-7; TRBD2 matches at 11 bases. The CDR3 runs 15 residues. V lost 1 base to trimming and J lost 2 bases; unmatched junction nucleotides: 2. Looked up from germline, CDR1 is SGHRS and CDR2 is YFSETQ. The DNA of the CDR3 is TGCGCCAGCAGCTTGCGACTAGCGGGGACCTACGAGCAGTACTTC. This encodes CASSLRLAGTYEQYF.

V and J are TRBV6-5 and TRBJ2-2; D is ambiguous. Germline CDR1 and CDR2: MNHEY and SVGAGI. The CDR3 spans 16 residues. Trimming shortened V by 2 bases and J by 7 bases, and 17 bases separated the two germline ends. For the CDR3, the DNA is TGTGCCAGCAGTTACCCCCGGGTAGCCGGTGGCGGGGAGCTGTTTTTT. Residues: CASSYPRVAGGGELFF.

The chain joins TRBV27 to TRBJ1-5; D not resolved. Germline values: CDR1 MNHEY, CDR2 SMNVEV (reference sequence). The CDR3 extends over 13 amino acids. The germline V and J ends were trimmed by 2 bases and 5 bases, with 7 bases remaining between them. The CDR3 region is CASSLKADQPQHF. The CDR3, as DNA: TGTGCCAGCAGTTTAAAGGCAGATCAGCCCCAGCATTTT.

The chain couples TRBV27 to TRBJ2-7; 8 bases align to TRBD1. This CDR3 is 14 amino acids long. V was pared by 5 bases and J by 4 bases, with 7 bases of the junction left unmatched. Per the germline V gene, CDR1 is MNHEY and CDR2 is SMNVEV (reference sequence). CDR3 residues: CASSPTGATYEQYF. In DNA, the CDR3 is TGTGCCAGCAGTCCGACAGGGGCTACATACGAGCAGTACTTC.

V usage is TRBV7-9 and J usage is TRBJ1-5; D might be TRBD1 (5 bases). Per the germline V gene, CDR1 is SEHNR and CDR2 is FQNEAQ (reference sequence). The CDR3 has 16 residues. V lost 0 bases and J lost 6, with 15 bases in between. The CDR3 loop reads CASSLAGAQEFQPQHF. DNA for the CDR3: TGTGCCAGCAGCTTAGCAGGGGCCCAGGAGTTTCAGCCCCAGCATTTT. The complete variable domain, with remaining parts taken from reference TRBV7-9 and TRBJ1-5, reads DTGVSQNPRHKITKRGQNVTFRCDPISEHNRLYWYRQTLGQGPEFLTYFQNEAQLEKSRLLSDRFSAERPKGSFSTLEIQRTEQGDSAMYLCASSLAGAQEFQPQHFGDGTRLSIL.

The genes are TRBV7-9 and TRBJ2-2; unclear D gene. The V end was cut by 2 bases, the J end by 2 bases, with 9 bases between. Germline values: CDR1 SEHNR, CDR2 FQNEAQ (reference sequence). This CDR3 is 15 amino acids long. The CDR3 here is CASSLLGRNTGELFF. The CDR3 region has the DNA TGTGCCAGCAGCTTATTGGGCAGAAACACCGGGGAGCTGTTTTTT.

This clone showed up just once. V and J are TRBV7-9 and TRBJ2-4; 7 bases are shared with TRBD2. Germline-derived CDR1 and CDR2 are SEHNR and FQNEAQ (reference sequence). Losses at the gene ends were 5 bases for V and 7 bases for J; bases not matched to a gene: 8. The CDR3 runs 14 residues. The DNA of the CDR3 is TGTGCCAGCAGCATCGTGGGGGGAGGGAACATTCAGTACTTC. Protein: CASSIVGGGNIQYF.

This clone occurred a few times. The genes are TRBV18 and TRBJ1-4, with 9 bases fitting TRBD1. V trimming: 3 bases; J trimming: 5 bases; junction bases outside the gene matches: 13. This CDR3 comprises 18 residues. Germline loops: CDR1 KGHSH, CDR2 LQKENI. CDR3 region: CASSPNPTGGAGNEKLFF. For the CDR3, the DNA is TGTGCCAGCTCACCGAACCCCACAGGGGGCGCAGGGAATGAAAAACTGTTTTTT.

This chain links TRBV19 with TRBJ2-3; D gene unclear. The germline V gene encodes CDR1 LNHDA and CDR2 SQIVND (reference sequence). The CDR3 length is 14 residues. With 3 bases removed from V and 4 bases from J, the gap between germline ends came to 11 bases. In DNA form, the CDR3 reads TGTGCCAGTAGTATTTCTAGTAGATCAGATACGCAGTATTTT. Amino acids: CASSISSRSDTQYF.

The chain couples TRBV27 to TRBJ1-1; 12 nucleotides match TRBD1. The junction had 12 bases not matched to a gene; V was cut back by 10 bases and J by 6 bases. This CDR3 contains 15 residues. Germline CDR1 is MNHEY and CDR2 is SMNVEV (reference sequence). The CDR3 region is CATKGTGGFLAEAFF. CDR3 nucleotides: TGTGCCACGAAAGGGACAGGGGGCTTTTTGGCTGAAGCTTTCTTT.

The V gene is TRBV7-9, the J gene TRBJ2-7; D is unresolved. V was clipped by 0 bases and J by 2 bases, with 8 bases between them. This CDR3 has 14 amino acids. CDR1 is SEHNR, CDR2 FQNEAQ, per germline (reference sequence). CDR3 nucleotides: TGTGCCAGCAGCTTAGCGTCTAAGCCCTACGAGCAGTACTTC. Its protein is CASSLASKPYEQYF.

The V and J genes are TRBV5-1 and TRBJ2-7; D uncertain. The V gene lost 0 bases and the J gene lost 6 bases, with 7 bases spanning the gap. Looked up from germline, CDR1 is SGHRS and CDR2 is YFSETQ. This CDR3 region has 12 residues. The CDR3 sequence is CASSLAIGEQYF. CDR3 bases: TGCGCCAGCAGCTTGGCCATAGGCGAGCAGTACTTC.

J is TRBJ1-2 and V is TRBV30, with D perhaps matching TRBD1 (6 bases). Germline lookup yields CDR1 GTSNPN and CDR2 SVGIG (reference sequence). This CDR3 is 14 amino acids long. The V and J ends lost 2 bases and 8 bases respectively, with 18 bases between them. CDR3 nucleotides: TGTGCCTGGAGTCAAACCCCAGGGGCTGGAGGCTACACCTTC. It specifies CAWSQTPGAGGYTF.

The rearrangement joins TRBV5-4 to TRBJ1-1, with D perhaps TRBD1 (5 bases). The V gene's germline CDR1 is SGHNT and CDR2 YYREEE (reference sequence). This CDR3 contains 14 residues. The V and J ends lost 0 bases and 5 bases respectively, with 11 bases between them. The CDR3 nucleotides are TGTGCCAGCAGCTTGGCGGGGGGACGGACTGAAGCTTTCTTT. This gives the protein CASSLAGGRTEAFF.

This chain uses TRBV9 with TRBJ2-2; D ambiguous. V lost 0 bases to trimming and J lost 7 bases, with 10 bases between them. Germline-derived CDR1 and CDR2 are SGDLS and YYNGEE. The CDR3 loop spans 14 amino acids. The CDR3 DNA is TGTGCCAGCAGCGTAGACGCCCTTTTCGGGGAGCTGTTTTTT. Encoded protein: CASSVDALFGELFF.

The chain joins TRBV5-1 to TRBJ1-1; D not resolved. V lost 0 bases, J lost 0 bases, and 9 bases lay in between. The CDR3 loop spans 15 amino acids. The germline V gene encodes CDR1 SGHRS and CDR2 YFSETQ. The CDR3 DNA follows: TGCGCCAGCAGCTTGGTGACAAACATGAACACTGAAGCTTTCTTT. Its translation: CASSLVTNMNTEAFF.

This clone was picked up one time. This chain joins TRBV5-1 and TRBJ1-1, with D possibly matching TRBD1 (6 bases). Trimming stripped 2 bases from V and 2 bases from J, with 10 bases between. The CDR3 length is 14 residues. Germline V lookup: CDR1 SGHRS, CDR2 YFSETQ. CDR3 loop: CASSLGQINTEAFF. As DNA, the CDR3 is TGCGCCAGCAGCTTAGGACAGATTAACACTGAAGCTTTCTTT.

The chain couples TRBV4-2 to TRBJ2-5, with 10 bases lining up with TRBD2. Germline trimming cut 1 base from V and 1 base from J; bases unmatched to any gene: 6. The CDR3 consists of 17 residues. CDR1 and CDR2 (germline): LGHNA, YNFKEQ. CDR3 region: CASSQAPAGGIQETQYF. The CDR3 bases are TGTGCCAGCAGCCAAGCCCCAGCGGGGGGGATCCAAGAGACCCAGTACTTC.

The chain combines TRBV6-1 with TRBJ1-5, with D uncertain. CDR1 is MNHNS and CDR2 is SASEGT in the germline V gene. The CDR3 consists of 12 residues. V shed 2 bases and J shed 9 bases, with 8 bases lying between them. CDR3 in DNA: TGTGCCAGCAGTGAAAACATCGGGCCCCAGCATTTT. Amino acid sequence: CASSENIGPQHF.

The rearrangement uses TRBV5-1 and TRBJ2-3, with D unclear. This CDR3 has 12 amino acids. Deletions cut 4 bases from V and 2 bases from J, with 5 bases between. The germline gives CDR1 SGHRS, CDR2 YFSETQ. The CDR3 region is CASSQYTDTQYF. DNA for the CDR3: TGCGCCAGCAGCCAATACACAGATACGCAGTATTTT.